This TCR beta chain was retrieved from a study of control samples from healthy donors and cancer patients. This CDR3 comprises 13 residues. In germline, CDR1 is KGHSH, CDR2 LQKENI. Trimming cost V 5 bases and J 3 bases; bases outside gene matches: 3. The table came from immunoSEQ multiplex PCR; TCRdb's copy has only in-frame clones and leaves some out. The sample has about 50,000 clones; around 96% are singletons. The sequence came from a young woman in good health. Sequencing input: blood. The chain links TRBV18 to TRBJ1-2, with TRBD1 matching 7 bases. CDR3 amino acids: CASSSDRHYGYTF. The CDR3 nucleotides read TGTGCCAGCTCATCGGACAGGCACTATGGCTACACCTTC.